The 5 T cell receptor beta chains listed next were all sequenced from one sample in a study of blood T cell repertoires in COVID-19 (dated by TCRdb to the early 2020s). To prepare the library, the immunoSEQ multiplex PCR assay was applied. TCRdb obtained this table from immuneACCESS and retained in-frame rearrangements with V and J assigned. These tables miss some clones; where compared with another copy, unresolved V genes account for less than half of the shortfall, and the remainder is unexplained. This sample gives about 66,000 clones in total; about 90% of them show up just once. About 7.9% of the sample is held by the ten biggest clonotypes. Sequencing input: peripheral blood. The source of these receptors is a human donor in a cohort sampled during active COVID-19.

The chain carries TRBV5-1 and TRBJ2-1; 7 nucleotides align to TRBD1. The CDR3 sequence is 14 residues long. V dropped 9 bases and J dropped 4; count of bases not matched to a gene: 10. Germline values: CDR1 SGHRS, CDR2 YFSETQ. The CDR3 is CATARQGDYNEQFF. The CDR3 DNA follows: TGCGCCACCGCCAGGCAGGGGGATTACAATGAGCAGTTCTTC.

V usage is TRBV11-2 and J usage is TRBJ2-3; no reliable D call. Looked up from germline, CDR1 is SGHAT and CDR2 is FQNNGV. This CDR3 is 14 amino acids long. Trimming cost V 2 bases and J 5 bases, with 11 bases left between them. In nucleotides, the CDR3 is TGTGCCAGCAGCTTATACCAGGTGATAGATACGCAGTATTTT. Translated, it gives CASSLYQVIDTQYF.

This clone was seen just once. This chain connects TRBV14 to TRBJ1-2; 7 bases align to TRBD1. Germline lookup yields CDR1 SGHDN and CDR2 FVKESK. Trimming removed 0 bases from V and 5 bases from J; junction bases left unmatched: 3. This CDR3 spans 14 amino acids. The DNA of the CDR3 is TGTGCCAGCAGCCAAGAAACAGGGGCGTATGGCTACACCTTC. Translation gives CASSQETGAYGYTF.

CDR3 sequence reads: CASSSAVTLVYNEQFF. The CDR3 nucleotides read TGTGCCAGCAGCTCCGCAGTAACCCTCGTCTACAATGAGCAGTTCTTC. The J gene is TRBJ2-1, the V gene TRBV11-2; D remains unclear. The germline CDR1 and CDR2 sequences are SGHAT and FQNNGV. The V and J ends lost 4 bases and 3 bases respectively, with 16 bases between them. This CDR3 is built from 16 residues.

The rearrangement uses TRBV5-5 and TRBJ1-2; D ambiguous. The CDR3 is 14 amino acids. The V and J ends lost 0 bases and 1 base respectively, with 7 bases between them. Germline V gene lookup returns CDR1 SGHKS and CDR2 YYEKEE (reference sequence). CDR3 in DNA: TGTGCCAGCAGCTTGGGGGCGGGTAACTATGGCTACACCTTC. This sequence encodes CASSLGAGNYGYTF.